Listed below are T cell receptor beta chains from one sample, sequenced in a study of blood T cell repertoires in COVID-19. TCRdb keeps only in-frame clones here, not all; method: immunoSEQ multiplex PCR. The sample consists of 150,000 or so clones, around 80% of them appearing once. Sequences were obtained from peripheral blood. The source of these receptors is an elderly woman with active or convalescent COVID-19. Both conserved end residues are part of each CDR3. The D gene is left open where the match is weak. Rows give clone size only sometimes, using once, few, many, or a class for an expanded clone.

clone_size	v_call	j_call	d_call	cdr3_nt	cdr3_aa
few	TRBV7-2	TRBJ1-2	NA	TGTGCCAGCAGCCAGATAGGGGACTATGGCTACACCTTC	CASSQIGDYGYTF
NA	TRBV7-8	TRBJ1-1	NA	TGTGCCAGCAGCCAGCTTCGTATGATGAACACTGAAGCTTTCTTT	CASSQLRMMNTEAFF
NA	TRBV19	TRBJ1-1	NA	TGTGCCAGTAGTATAGATCTCGGGGACACTGAAGCTTTCTTT	CASSIDLGDTEAFF
NA	TRBV25-1	TRBJ1-3	TRBD1	TGTGCCAGCAGTGAGTCAGGGGGTGGAAACACCATATATTTT	CASSESGGGNTIYF
few	TRBV5-1	TRBJ2-1	TRBD2	TGCGCCAGCAGTGGGACTAGCGGCCCTTACAATGAGCAGTTCTTC	CASSGTSGPYNEQFF
NA	TRBV19	TRBJ2-5	TRBD2	TGTGCCAGTAGTCACGGGACTAGCATGGAGACCCAGTACTTC	CASSHGTSMETQYF
NA	TRBV2	TRBJ2-5	NA	TGTGCCAGCAGTGAAGTTCCATCGGGGACCCAGTACTTC	CASSEVPSGTQYF
NA	TRBV18	TRBJ2-3	TRBD2	TGTGCCAGCTCTCCGTGGACTAGCTCTTACACAGATACGCAGTATTTT	CASSPWTSSYTDTQYF
NA	TRBV5-1	TRBJ2-7	TRBD2	TGCGCCAGCAGCTCCCGGGGGGGCCCCTACGAGCAGTACTTC	CASSSRGGPYEQYF
NA	TRBV28	TRBJ1-5	NA	TGTGCCAGCAGTTTGTGGGCCCCCAAGGGGAAGCCCCAGCATTTT	CASSLWAPKGKPQHF
NA	TRBV29-1	TRBJ1-2	TRBD1	TGCAGCGTGAGGGGACAGGGGGGGAATGGCTACACCTTC	CSVRGQGGNGYTF
NA	TRBV11-2	TRBJ1-1	NA	TGTGCCAGCAGAAGGGAGAGTACTGAAGCTTTCTTT	CASRRESTEAFF
NA	TRBV18	TRBJ1-2	NA	TGTGCCAGCTCACCACCGGGGCCGAACTATGGCTACACCTTC	CASSPPGPNYGYTF
NA	TRBV2	TRBJ2-5	TRBD1	TGTGCCAGCAGTAAAGACAGGGGCCAAGAGACCCAGTACTTC	CASSKDRGQETQYF
NA	TRBV2	TRBJ1-5	NA	TGTGCCAGCAGCCGGGACTTTCAGCCCCAGCATTTT	CASSRDFQPQHF
NA	TRBV7-2	TRBJ2-3	NA	TGTGCCAGCAGCTTAGCACGGACTACAGATACGCAGTATTTT	CASSLARTTDTQYF
NA	TRBV29-1	TRBJ2-3	TRBD1	TGCAGCGTTGGGGGGACAGGGCGCACAGATACGCAGTATTTT	CSVGGTGRTDTQYF
NA	TRBV5-4	TRBJ2-2	NA	TGTGCCAGCAGCTTTCGTTCGTCGACCGGGGAGCTGTTTTTT	CASSFRSSTGELFF
NA	TRBV13	TRBJ2-3	TRBD1	TGTGCCAGCAGTAGGACAGGGTTAGCTACGCAGTATTTT	CASSRTGLATQYF
NA	TRBV11-2	TRBJ1-1	NA	TGTGCCAGCAGCTTAGGACAGTTGAACACTGAAGCTTTCTTT	CASSLGQLNTEAFF
NA	TRBV2	TRBJ2-7	NA	TGTGCCAGCATTAACCCCTACAGGGCCTACGAGCAGTACTTC	CASINPYRAYEQYF
NA	TRBV2	TRBJ1-3	NA	TGTGCCAGCAGTGAAGCTGCCGGAGTAGGAAACACCATATATTTT	CASSEAAGVGNTIYF
NA	TRBV27	TRBJ1-2	NA	TGTGCCAGCAGTAGTTGGGGAGGAGATGGCTACACCTTC	CASSSWGGDGYTF
once	TRBV7-6	TRBJ2-7	TRBD2	TGTGCCAGCAGCTTATTTACAAGTATAGCGGGGGCCTCCTCCTACGAGCAGTACTTC	CASSLFTSIAGASSYEQYF
NA	TRBV9	TRBJ2-3	NA	TGTGCCAGCAGCGTCTCCATTGCGGGGCGAAGCGCAGATACGCAGTATTTT	CASSVSIAGRSADTQYF
NA	TRBV3-1/TRBV3-2	TRBJ1-2	NA	TGTGCCAGCAGCCAAGACCCGGCAGGGGAAGGCTACACCTTC	CASSQDPAGEGYTF
few	TRBV29-1	TRBJ1-1	TRBD1	TGCAGCGTCATCAAACAGGGGATTGGCACTGAAGCTTTCTTT	CSVIKQGIGTEAFF
NA	TRBV5-1	TRBJ2-3	TRBD2	TGCGCCAGCAGCCTTAGCGGGGGGGATACGCAGTATTTT	CASSLSGGDTQYF
NA	TRBV7-9	TRBJ2-3	NA	TGTGCCGGCAGCTTAGGGGACTTATCCGGGGATACGCAGTATTTT	CAGSLGDLSGDTQYF
NA	TRBV6-2/TRBV6-3	TRBJ1-5	TRBD1	TGTGCCAGCAGTTACTCGACGACAGGGGGCATTCAGCCCCAGCATTTT	CASSYSTTGGIQPQHF
NA	TRBV15	TRBJ1-3	NA	TGTGCCACCAGCAGGGGAAAGGGGTCCCACTCTGGAAACACCATATATTTT	CATSRGKGSHSGNTIYF
NA	TRBV27	TRBJ2-6	TRBD1	TGTGCCAGCGGGTACAGGGGATTGCCGGCCAACGTCCTGACTTTC	CASGYRGLPANVLTF
NA	TRBV4-1	TRBJ1-5	NA	TGCGCCAGCAGCCAAGATGCGGCAGTTCCCCAGCCCCAGCATTTT	CASSQDAAVPQPQHF
NA	TRBV6-2/TRBV6-3	TRBJ1-1	NA	TGTGCCAGCAGTTACTCCGGGCGGGTCCCGAACACTGAAGCTTTCTTT	CASSYSGRVPNTEAFF
NA	TRBV6-4	TRBJ1-2	NA	TGTGCCAGCAGTTCCGTCCATACAGGGTCTAACTATGGCTACACCTTC	CASSSVHTGSNYGYTF
NA	TRBV28	TRBJ2-5	NA	TGTGCCAGCAGTCCCCCCTTTCGAGAGACCCAGTACTTC	CASSPPFRETQYF
NA	TRBV5-1	TRBJ2-7	NA	TGCGCCAGCAGCGGGGGAGGAGGGTTCGGCGAGCAGTACTTC	CASSGGGGFGEQYF
NA	TRBV5-1	TRBJ2-6	NA	TGCGCCAGCAGCTTGGCCAGTTCCTCAAGCTCTGGGGCCAACGTCCTGACTTTC	CASSLASSSSSGANVLTF
NA	TRBV29-1	TRBJ2-1	NA	TGCAGCGGACACCTTTTCTCCTACAATGAGCAGTTCTTC	CSGHLFSYNEQFF
NA	TRBV15	TRBJ2-5	TRBD2	TGTGCCACCAGGCGGGGGTGGCAAGAGACCCAGTACTTC	CATRRGWQETQYF
NA	TRBV7-6	TRBJ2-7	TRBD1	TGTGCCAGCAGCTCGGACAGGAGCTACGAGCAGTACTTC	CASSSDRSYEQYF
NA	TRBV19	TRBJ1-1	TRBD1	TGTGCTACCGGACAGGGAGTGGGGACTGAAGCTTTCTTT	CATGQGVGTEAFF
NA	TRBV4-2	TRBJ2-7	TRBD1	TGTGCCAGCAGCCAAGGTGGGACAGGGAGGGCCCACGAGCAGTACTTC	CASSQGGTGRAHEQYF
NA	TRBV18	TRBJ2-1	TRBD1	TGTGCCAGCTCTCGGACAGGGGGCACCTACAATGAGCAGTTCTTC	CASSRTGGTYNEQFF